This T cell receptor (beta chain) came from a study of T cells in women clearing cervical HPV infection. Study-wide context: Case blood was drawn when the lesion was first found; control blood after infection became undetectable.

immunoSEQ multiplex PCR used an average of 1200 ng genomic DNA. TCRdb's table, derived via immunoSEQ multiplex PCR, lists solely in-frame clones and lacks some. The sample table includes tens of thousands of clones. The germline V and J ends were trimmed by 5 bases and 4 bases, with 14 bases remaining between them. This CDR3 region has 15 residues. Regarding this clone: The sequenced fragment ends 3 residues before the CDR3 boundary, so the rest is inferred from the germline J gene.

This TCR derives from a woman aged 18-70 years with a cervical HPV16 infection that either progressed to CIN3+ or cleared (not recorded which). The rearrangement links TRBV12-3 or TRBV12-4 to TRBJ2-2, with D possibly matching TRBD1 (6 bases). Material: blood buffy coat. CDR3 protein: CASSPRRQVTGELFF. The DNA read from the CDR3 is TGTGCCAGCAGTCCCCGTCGACAGGTCACCGGGGAG.